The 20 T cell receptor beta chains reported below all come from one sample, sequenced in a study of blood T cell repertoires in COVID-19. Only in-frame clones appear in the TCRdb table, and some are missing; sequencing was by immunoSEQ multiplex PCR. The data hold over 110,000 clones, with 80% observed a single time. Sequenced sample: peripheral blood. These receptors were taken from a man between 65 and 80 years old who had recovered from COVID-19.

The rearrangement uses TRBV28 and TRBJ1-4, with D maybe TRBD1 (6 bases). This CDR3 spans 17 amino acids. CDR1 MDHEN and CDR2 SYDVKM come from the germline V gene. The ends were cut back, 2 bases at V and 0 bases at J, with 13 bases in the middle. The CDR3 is CASSLGGGVATNEKLFF. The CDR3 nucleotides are TGTGCCAGCAGTTTAGGGGGGGGCGTTGCAACTAATGAAAAACTGTTTTTT.

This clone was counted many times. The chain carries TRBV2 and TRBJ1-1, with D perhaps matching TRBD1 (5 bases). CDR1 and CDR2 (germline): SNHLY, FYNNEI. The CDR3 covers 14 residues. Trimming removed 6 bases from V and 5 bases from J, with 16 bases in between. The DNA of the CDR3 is TGTGCCAGCAGAGCCGGGCAGGGAGGTACTGAAGCTTTCTTT. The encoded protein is CASRAGQGGTEAFF.

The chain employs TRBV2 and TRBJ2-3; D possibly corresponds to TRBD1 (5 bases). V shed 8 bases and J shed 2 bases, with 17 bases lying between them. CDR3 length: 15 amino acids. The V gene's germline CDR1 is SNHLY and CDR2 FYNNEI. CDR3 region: CASLDPDRPTDTQYF. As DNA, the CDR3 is TGTGCCAGCCTCGACCCAGACAGACCCACAGATACGCAGTATTTT.

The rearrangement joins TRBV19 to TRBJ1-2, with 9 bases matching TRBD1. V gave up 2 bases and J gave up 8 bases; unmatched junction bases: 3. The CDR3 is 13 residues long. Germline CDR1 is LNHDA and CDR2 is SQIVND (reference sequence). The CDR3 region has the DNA TGTGCCAGTAGTATACGGACAGGGGACGGCTACACCTTC. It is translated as CASSIRTGDGYTF.

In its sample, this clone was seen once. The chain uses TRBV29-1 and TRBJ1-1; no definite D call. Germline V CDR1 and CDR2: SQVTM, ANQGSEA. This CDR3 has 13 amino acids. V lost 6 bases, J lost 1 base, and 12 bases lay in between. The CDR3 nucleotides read TGCAGCGTCGCCAACCAGGAGAACACTGAAGCTTTCTTT. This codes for CSVANQENTEAFF.

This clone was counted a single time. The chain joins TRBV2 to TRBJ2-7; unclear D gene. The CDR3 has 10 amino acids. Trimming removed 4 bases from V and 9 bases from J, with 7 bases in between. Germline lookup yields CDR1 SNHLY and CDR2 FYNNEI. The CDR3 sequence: CASSGAWQYF. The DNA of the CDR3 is TGTGCCAGCAGTGGGGCTTGGCAGTACTTC.

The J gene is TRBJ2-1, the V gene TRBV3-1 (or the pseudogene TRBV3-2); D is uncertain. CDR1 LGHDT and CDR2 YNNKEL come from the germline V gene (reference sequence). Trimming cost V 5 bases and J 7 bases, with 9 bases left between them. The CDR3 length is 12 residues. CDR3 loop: CASSNSINEQFF. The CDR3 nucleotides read TGTGCCAGCAGCAATAGTATTAATGAGCAGTTCTTC.

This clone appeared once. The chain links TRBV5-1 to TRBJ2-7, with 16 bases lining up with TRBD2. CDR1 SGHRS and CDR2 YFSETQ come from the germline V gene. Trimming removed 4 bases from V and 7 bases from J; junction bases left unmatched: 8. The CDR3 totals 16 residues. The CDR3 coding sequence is TGCGCCAGCAGCCTGGGACTAGCGGGAGGGCCGGGGGAGCAGTACTTC. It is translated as CASSLGLAGGPGEQYF.

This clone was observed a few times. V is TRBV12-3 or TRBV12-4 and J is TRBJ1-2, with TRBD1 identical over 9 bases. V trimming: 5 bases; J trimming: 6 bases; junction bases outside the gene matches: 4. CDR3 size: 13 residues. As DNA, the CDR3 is TGTGCCAGCAGTCCGCGGACAGGGGATGGCTACACCTTC. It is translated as CASSPRTGDGYTF.

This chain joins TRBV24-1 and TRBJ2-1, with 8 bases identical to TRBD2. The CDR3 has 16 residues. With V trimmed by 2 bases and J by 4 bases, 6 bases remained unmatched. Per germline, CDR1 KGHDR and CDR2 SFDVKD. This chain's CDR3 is CATSDSTAGAYNEQFF. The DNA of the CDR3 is TGTGCCACCAGTGATTCGACAGCGGGAGCTTACAATGAGCAGTTCTTC.

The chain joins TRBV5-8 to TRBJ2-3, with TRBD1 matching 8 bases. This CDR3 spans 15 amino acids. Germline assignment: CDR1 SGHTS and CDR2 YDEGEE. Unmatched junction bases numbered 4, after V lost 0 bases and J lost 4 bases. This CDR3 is CASSLGTGLADTQYF. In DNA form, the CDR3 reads TGTGCCAGCAGCTTGGGGACAGGGCTTGCAGATACGCAGTATTTT.

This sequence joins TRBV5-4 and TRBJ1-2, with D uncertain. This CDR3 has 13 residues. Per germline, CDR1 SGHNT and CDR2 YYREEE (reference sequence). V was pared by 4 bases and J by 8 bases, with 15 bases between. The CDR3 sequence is CASSPLPRVGYTF. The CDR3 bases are TGTGCCAGCAGCCCGTTGCCACGGGTCGGCTACACCTTC.

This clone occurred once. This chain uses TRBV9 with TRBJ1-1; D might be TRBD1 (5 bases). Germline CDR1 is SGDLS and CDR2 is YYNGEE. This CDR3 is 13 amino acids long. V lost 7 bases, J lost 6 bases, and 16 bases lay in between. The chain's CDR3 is CASRDSLSAEAFF. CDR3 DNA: TGTGCCAGCCGGGACTCATTAAGTGCTGAAGCTTTCTTT.

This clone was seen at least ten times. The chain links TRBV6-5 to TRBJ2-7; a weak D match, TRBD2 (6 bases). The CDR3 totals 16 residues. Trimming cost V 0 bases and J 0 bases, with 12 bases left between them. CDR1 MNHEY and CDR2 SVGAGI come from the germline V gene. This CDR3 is CASSYSKGGRSYEQYF. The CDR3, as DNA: TGTGCCAGCAGTTACTCAAAGGGAGGTCGCTCCTACGAGCAGTACTTC.

The CDR3 spells CASSPFTGEGDTEAFF. The CDR3 bases are TGTGCCAGCAGCCCTTTTACGGGTGAGGGGGACACTGAAGCTTTCTTT. This chain uses TRBV11-2 with TRBJ1-1; D might be TRBD1 (6 bases). Germline V gene data show CDR1 as SGHAT and CDR2 as FQNNGV. This CDR3 is built from 16 residues. Trimming left V 5 bases short and J 3 bases short, with 19 bases between.

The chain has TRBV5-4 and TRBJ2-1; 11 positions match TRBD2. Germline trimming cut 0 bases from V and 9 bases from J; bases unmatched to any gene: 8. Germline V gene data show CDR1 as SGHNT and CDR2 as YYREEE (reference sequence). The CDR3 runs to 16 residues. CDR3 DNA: TGTGCCAGCAGCTTGGGTGCTAGCGGGAGGAGAGGTGAGCAGTTCTTC. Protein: CASSLGASGRRGEQFF.

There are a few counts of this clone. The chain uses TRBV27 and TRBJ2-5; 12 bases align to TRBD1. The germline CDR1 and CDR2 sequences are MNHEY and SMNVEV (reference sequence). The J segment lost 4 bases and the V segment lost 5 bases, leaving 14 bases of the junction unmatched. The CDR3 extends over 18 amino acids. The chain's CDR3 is CASSPRGTGGRSVETQYF. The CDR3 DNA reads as TGTGCCAGCAGTCCCCGGGGGACAGGGGGCCGGTCCGTAGAGACCCAGTACTTC.

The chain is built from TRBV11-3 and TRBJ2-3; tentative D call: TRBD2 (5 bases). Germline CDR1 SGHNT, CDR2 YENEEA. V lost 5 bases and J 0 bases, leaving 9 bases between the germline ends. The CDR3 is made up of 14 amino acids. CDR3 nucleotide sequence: TGTGCCAGCAGCCCAAGAGGGAGCACAGATACGCAGTATTTT. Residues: CASSPRGSTDTQYF. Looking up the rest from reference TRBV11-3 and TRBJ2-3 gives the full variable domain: EAGVVQSPRYKIIEKKQPVAFWCNPISGHNTLYWYLQNLGQGPELLIRYENEEAVDDSQLPKDRFSAERLKGVDSTLKIQPAELGDSAVYLCASSPRGSTDTQYFGPGTRLTVL.

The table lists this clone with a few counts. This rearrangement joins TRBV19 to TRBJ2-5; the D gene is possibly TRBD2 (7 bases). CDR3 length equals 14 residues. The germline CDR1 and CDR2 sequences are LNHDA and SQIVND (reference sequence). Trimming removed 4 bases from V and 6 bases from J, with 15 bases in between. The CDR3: CASSTRGARQTQYF. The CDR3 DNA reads TGTGCCAGTAGTACCCGGGGGGCCCGTCAGACCCAGTACTTC.

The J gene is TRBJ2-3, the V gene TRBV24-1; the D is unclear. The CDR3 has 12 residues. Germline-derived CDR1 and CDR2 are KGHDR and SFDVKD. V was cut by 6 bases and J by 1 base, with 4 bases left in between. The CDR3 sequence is CATSPGTDTQYF. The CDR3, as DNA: TGTGCCACCAGTCCAGGCACAGATACGCAGTATTTT.